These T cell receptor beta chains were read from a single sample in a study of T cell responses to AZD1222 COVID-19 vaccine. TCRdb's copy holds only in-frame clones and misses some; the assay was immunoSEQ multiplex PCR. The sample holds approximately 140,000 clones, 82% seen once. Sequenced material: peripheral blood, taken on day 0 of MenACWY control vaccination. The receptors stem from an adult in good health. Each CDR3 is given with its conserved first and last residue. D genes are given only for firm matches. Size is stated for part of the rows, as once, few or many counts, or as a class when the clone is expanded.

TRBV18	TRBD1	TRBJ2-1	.	TGTGCCAGCTCACGAGGGCAGGGGGTCTACAATGAGCAGTTCTTC	CASSRGQGVYNEQFF
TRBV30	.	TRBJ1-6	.	TGTGCCTGGAGCTTCATCAACTCCTATAATTCACCCCTCCACTTT	CAWSFINSYNSPLHF
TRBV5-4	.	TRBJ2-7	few	TGTGCCAGCAGCTTGGTGGGCGAGGACGAGCAGTACTTC	CASSLVGEDEQYF
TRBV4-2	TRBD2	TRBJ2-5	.	TGTGCCAGCAGCCAGGAGCCGTCTCGCGGGGGGGCGGGGGAGACCCAGTACTTC	CASSQEPSRGGAGETQYF
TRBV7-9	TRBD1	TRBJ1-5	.	TGTGCCAGCAGCTTAGCCACAGGGGGCGGGGAGCCCCAGCATTTT	CASSLATGGGEPQHF
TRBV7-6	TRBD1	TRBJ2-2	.	TGTGCCAGCAGCCCCAGGGGGCGTTTCGGGGAGCTGTTTTTT	CASSPRGRFGELFF
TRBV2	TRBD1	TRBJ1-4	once	TGTGCCAGCAGCGAGGACAGGGGGATGGATAAACTGTTTTTT	CASSEDRGMDKLFF
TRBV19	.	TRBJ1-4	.	TGTGCCAACAGGGTTACTAATGAAAAACTGTTTTTT	CANRVTNEKLFF
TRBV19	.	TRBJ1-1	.	TGTGCCAGTCAAGAGCAGGGGTATACTGAAGCTTTCTTT	CASQEQGYTEAFF
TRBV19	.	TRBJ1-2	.	TGTGCCAGTAGTAGAGAAGGGTCGTCCCCTAACTATGGCTACACCTTC	CASSREGSSPNYGYTF
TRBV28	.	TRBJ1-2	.	TGTGCCAGCACCCGAAGTTGGGGCGGCTACACCTTC	CASTRSWGGYTF
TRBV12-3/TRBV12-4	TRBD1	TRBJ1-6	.	TGTGCCAGCAGTGGATCGACAGGGGTTACCTTT	CASSGSTGVTF
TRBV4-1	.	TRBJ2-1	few	TGCGCCAGCAGTCCTAACCCCCCGATCTCCTACAATGAGCAGTTCTTC	CASSPNPPISYNEQFF
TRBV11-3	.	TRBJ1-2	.	TGTGCCAGCAGCGATGGCCCCGGGACAAAGGCGACCTTC	CASSDGPGTKATF
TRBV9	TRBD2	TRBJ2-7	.	TGTGCCAGCAGCCCTCGTACTAGCGGATCTTTCTACGAGCAGTACTTC	CASSPRTSGSFYEQYF
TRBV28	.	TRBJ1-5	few	TGTGCCACCCTACACCTTAGAGGGGCGAGCAATCAGCCCCAGCATTTT	CATLHLRGASNQPQHF
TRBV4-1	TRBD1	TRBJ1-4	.	TGCGCCAGCAGCCCGGGACAGTATAATGAAAAACTGTTTTTT	CASSPGQYNEKLFF
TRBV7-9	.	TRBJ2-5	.	TGTGCCAGCAGCTTCCGACAGAGCGGGCAAGAGACCCAGTACTTC	CASSFRQSGQETQYF
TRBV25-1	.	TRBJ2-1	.	TGTGCCAGCAGTGACGCGGGGCGGCGCGGTGAGCAGTTCTTC	CASSDAGRRGEQFF
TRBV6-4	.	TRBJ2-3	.	TGTGCCAGCAGTGACTCGAGAGGGGTAAATACGCAGTATTTT	CASSDSRGVNTQYF
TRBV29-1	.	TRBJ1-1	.	TGCAGCGTCAGCCTCATGAACACTGAAGCTTTCTTT	CSVSLMNTEAFF
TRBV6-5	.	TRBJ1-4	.	TGTGCCAGCAGACGGCTACTAGAGGGAAAACTGTTTTTT	CASRRLLEGKLFF
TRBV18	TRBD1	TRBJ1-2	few	TGTGCCAGCTCATCATCATTGACAGGGGACTATGGCTACACCTTC	CASSSSLTGDYGYTF
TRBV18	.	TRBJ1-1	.	TGTGCCAGCTCCTTCAGGACGGAGAACACTGAAGCTTTCTTT	CASSFRTENTEAFF
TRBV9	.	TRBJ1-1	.	TGTGCCAGCAGCGGCAACCAGGGGATTAACACTGAAGCTTTCTTT	CASSGNQGINTEAFF
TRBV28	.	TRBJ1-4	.	TGTGCCAGCAGGACGCCGGGACATGAAAAACTGTTTTTT	CASRTPGHEKLFF
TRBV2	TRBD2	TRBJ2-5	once	TGTGCCAGCAGTCCGGGGGGGCAAGAGACCCAGTACTTC	CASSPGGQETQYF
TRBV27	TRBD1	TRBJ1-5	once	TGTGCCAGCAGTTTTAGGGCAGGGGGCGTATATAGCAATCAGCCCCAGCATTTT	CASSFRAGGVYSNQPQHF
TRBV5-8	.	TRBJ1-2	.	TGTGCCAGCAGCCCACGTTTGACAGGCGCCAACGGCTACACCTTC	CASSPRLTGANGYTF
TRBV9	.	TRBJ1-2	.	TGTGCCAGCAGCGTAGACGTTTGGACTAACTATGGCTACACCTTC	CASSVDVWTNYGYTF
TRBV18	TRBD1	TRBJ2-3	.	TGTGCCAGCTCACCCGGACAGGGTTCTACAGATACGCAGTATTTT	CASSPGQGSTDTQYF
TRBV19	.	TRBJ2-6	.	TGTGCCAGTACCTCCAGGGATACTGGGGCCAACGTCCTGACTTTC	CASTSRDTGANVLTF
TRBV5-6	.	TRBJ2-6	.	TGTGCCAGCAGCTTTCGAGTCTCTGGGGCCAACGTCCTGACTTTC	CASSFRVSGANVLTF
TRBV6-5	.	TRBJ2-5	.	TGTGCCAGCATGCTGGAGACCCAGTACTTC	CASMLETQYF
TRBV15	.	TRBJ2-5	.	TGTGCCACCAGCAGAGATCGAGACACACAAGAGACCCAGTACTTC	CATSRDRDTQETQYF
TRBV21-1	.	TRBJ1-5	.	TGTGCCAGCCTCCACACCGGCAATCAGCCCCAGCATTTT	CASLHTGNQPQHF
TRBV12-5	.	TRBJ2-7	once	TGTGCTAGTGAGGGGGGCATCTCCTACGAGCAGTACTTC	CASEGGISYEQYF
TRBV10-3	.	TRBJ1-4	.	TGTGCCATCAGTGAGCTCCCGACGGAAAAACTGTTTTTT	CAISELPTEKLFF
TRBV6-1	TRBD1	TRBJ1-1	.	TGTGCCAGCAGTGAGAGGACAGGGTTGAACACTGAAGCTTTCTTT	CASSERTGLNTEAFF
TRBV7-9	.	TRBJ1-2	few	TGTGCCAGCAGCTTAGCCCAGGGGCGAGGCGATGGCTACACCTTC	CASSLAQGRGDGYTF
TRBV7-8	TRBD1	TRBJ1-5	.	TGTGCCAGCAGCTTAGCTACAGGGGGCCTCAATCAGCCCCAGCATTTT	CASSLATGGLNQPQHF
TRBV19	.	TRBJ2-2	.	TGTGCCAGTAGTATTTTTGCAGGGGACGGCACCGGGGAGCTGTTTTTT	CASSIFAGDGTGELFF
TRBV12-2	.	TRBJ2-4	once	TGTGCAAGTCGCTTAGCCTGGGGGGGCCCGGGGACCAAAAACATTCAGTACTTC	CASRLAWGGPGTKNIQYF
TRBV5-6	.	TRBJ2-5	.	TGTGCCAGCAGCTTGGGGACAGAGAGGGAGACCCAGTACTTC	CASSLGTERETQYF
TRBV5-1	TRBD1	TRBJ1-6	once	TGCGCCAGCAGCCTTCAAACAGGGGAGTCACCCCTCCACTTT	CASSLQTGESPLHF
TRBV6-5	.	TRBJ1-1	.	TGTGCCAGCAGTCCCCAGCCTTGGGAAAAGTTATTCTTT	CASSPQPWEKLFF
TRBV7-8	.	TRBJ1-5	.	TGTGCCAGCAGCCCCACCGGGGTGGGGGGTAGTCAGCCCCAGCATTTT	CASSPTGVGGSQPQHF
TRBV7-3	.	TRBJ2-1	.	TGTGCCAGCAGTGAGGGCCCTAACAATGAGCAGTTCTTC	CASSEGPNNEQFF
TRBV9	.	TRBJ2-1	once	TGTGCCAGCAGCGTAGTAGTGGCCTCCTACAATGAGCAGTTCTTC	CASSVVVASYNEQFF
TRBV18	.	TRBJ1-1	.	TGTGCCAGCTCACCCCCGACAGGTAGTAACACTGAAGCTTTCTTT	CASSPPTGSNTEAFF